These T cell receptor beta chains were read from a single sample in a study of blood T cell repertoires in COVID-19. Profiling relied on immunoSEQ multiplex PCR, and the TCRdb table lists in-frame clones only, not all of them. The data contain approximately 82,000 clones, 83% of them singletons. The sample consisted of peripheral blood. The receptor set was obtained from a woman aged 55-70 years with acute or convalescent COVID-19. The CDR3 runs from the conserved cysteine through the conserved F or W. The order of the fields is V gene, J gene, CDR3 protein.

V gene: TRBV6-1
J gene: TRBJ1-5
CDR3 protein: CASSEDAGTRPQHF

V gene: TRBV13
J gene: TRBJ1-4
CDR3 protein: CASSIGAEKLFF

V gene: TRBV20-1
J gene: TRBJ2-1
CDR3 protein: CSASHGGSYNEQFF

V gene: TRBV6-5
J gene: TRBJ1-1
CDR3 protein: CASSYWAGNLNTEAFF

V gene: TRBV5-1
J gene: TRBJ2-3
CDR3 protein: CASSGTVSTDTQYF

V gene: TRBV10-2
J gene: TRBJ1-6
CDR3 protein: CASTGDYNSPLHF

V gene: TRBV7-3
J gene: TRBJ1-1
CDR3 protein: CASSFSAVTEAFF

V gene: TRBV10-3
J gene: TRBJ1-1
CDR3 protein: CAIMGLSTEAFF

V gene: TRBV13
J gene: TRBJ2-1
CDR3 protein: CASSRGGLIQAEQFF

V gene: TRBV5-6
J gene: TRBJ1-2
CDR3 protein: CASSLAQNYGYTF

V gene: TRBV27
J gene: TRBJ1-3
CDR3 protein: CASSLSGRSGNTIYF

V gene: TRBV7-2
J gene: TRBJ2-1
CDR3 protein: CASSFRGDNEQFF

V gene: TRBV4-2
J gene: TRBJ1-4
CDR3 protein: CASSQVLEEKLFF

V gene: TRBV5-1
J gene: TRBJ2-7
CDR3 protein: CASSSGTASFEQYF

V gene: TRBV6-6
J gene: TRBJ1-2
CDR3 protein: CASSYTAMDGYTF

V gene: TRBV11-2
J gene: TRBJ2-3
CDR3 protein: CASSVRSTWADTQYF

V gene: TRBV12-3/TRBV12-4
J gene: TRBJ1-1
CDR3 protein: CASSPEGKAFF

V gene: TRBV19
J gene: TRBJ2-3
CDR3 protein: CASSKTGGGTDTQYF

V gene: TRBV3-1/TRBV3-2
J gene: TRBJ2-1
CDR3 protein: CASSLSGRLGGEQFF

V gene: TRBV28
J gene: TRBJ2-5
CDR3 protein: CASTKSPATSGPRETQYF

V gene: TRBV18
J gene: TRBJ1-4
CDR3 protein: CASSPPDTYEKLFF

V gene: TRBV30
J gene: TRBJ1-1
CDR3 protein: CAWAGVNTEAFF

V gene: TRBV6-6
J gene: TRBJ2-1
CDR3 protein: CASGDTGTPNNEQFF

V gene: TRBV7-9
J gene: TRBJ2-7
CDR3 protein: CASSFRDRVGKQYF

V gene: TRBV5-6
J gene: TRBJ2-7
CDR3 protein: CASSLATLYEQYF

V gene: TRBV9
J gene: TRBJ2-1
CDR3 protein: CASSPRLAGGNNEQFF

V gene: TRBV7-9
J gene: TRBJ2-5
CDR3 protein: CASSSPESGQETQYF

V gene: TRBV7-9
J gene: TRBJ1-2
CDR3 protein: CASSSWAWTGGEGYTF

V gene: TRBV4-3
J gene: TRBJ2-1
CDR3 protein: CASSQDRASNEQFF

V gene: TRBV5-1
J gene: TRBJ2-7
CDR3 protein: CASSLPGQGSEQYF

V gene: TRBV5-4
J gene: TRBJ2-2
CDR3 protein: CASSPPGTSGGRNTGELFF

V gene: TRBV6-5
J gene: TRBJ2-2
CDR3 protein: CASTLYGEFTGELFF

V gene: TRBV19
J gene: TRBJ1-2
CDR3 protein: CASSKRQGAGNYGYTF

V gene: TRBV5-8
J gene: TRBJ1-4
CDR3 protein: CASSRTTGFEKLFF

V gene: TRBV18
J gene: TRBJ1-4
CDR3 protein: CASSPSTGGVNEKLFF

V gene: TRBV5-1
J gene: TRBJ1-2
CDR3 protein: CARSGGQGANYGYTF

V gene: TRBV9
J gene: TRBJ1-6
CDR3 protein: CASSPPPGGQDSPLHF